The sequence of this T cell receptor beta chain was determined in a study of blood T cell repertoires in COVID-19. Study-level information: Researchers got acute and convalescent COVID-19 samples from the United States, Italy and Spain. Sources were T cells, B-cell-depleted T cells, or PBMCs; the material itself was cDNA or gDNA.

V gave up 6 bases and J gave up 5 bases, with 11 bases separating them. CDR1 is MNHEY and CDR2 is SVGEGT in the germline V gene. The CDR3 runs 13 residues. Per the original data handling: Amplification with reference gene primers provided the estimates of nucleated cell counts. Assay used: immunoSEQ multiplex PCR; TCRdb lists only in-frame clones, some missing. V and J calls plus clone size are reproduced from that table; the DNA served to infer D and trimming. Among over 90,000 clones, 80% to 90% were seen once, and the ten largest hold approximately 1.8%. The sample was peripheral blood. The chain uses TRBV6-2 or TRBV6-3 and TRBJ2-1; possible D gene TRBD2, 6 bases. The source is a man at least 80 years old with acute or convalescent COVID-19. CDR3 protein: CASSEDYNNEQFF. CDR3 DNA sequence: TGTGCCAGCAGCGAGGACTACAACAATGAGCAGTTCTTC.